This paragraph covers one T cell receptor beta chain sequence. Antigen unknown. This clone may be a read error of a much larger clone one base away. The data are from a study of shared clonotypes between healthy human individuals. Findings and limits, study-wide: The small donor group covered limited genetic and exposure diversity. Sampling covered nothing but blood. Tissue TCR repertoires likely differ from those found in blood.

The assay was immunoSEQ multiplex PCR, and TCRdb's table has in-frame clones only and misses some. Of 450,000 to 650,000 clones in the sample, around 81% were seen once. Recent vaccinations or acute infections were absent in the healthy HIV-negative adult donors. With unsorted samples, genomic DNA was obtained from some 100 million PBMCs. The sample comprised PBMCs. The source is a woman in her forties in good health. Some clones in this sample may be carry-over from other donors' samples.

The CDR3 protein is CAGSPDRGYQPQHF. The CDR3 nucleotides read TGTGCCGGCAGTCCTGACAGGGGGTATCAGCCCCAGCATTTT. The rearrangement uses TRBV2 and TRBJ1-5; 9 bases are shared with TRBD1. The CDR3 sequence is 14 residues long. Germline values: CDR1 SNHLY, CDR2 FYNNEI. Filled out from reference TRBV2 and TRBJ1-5, the complete variable domain reads EPEVTQTPSHQVTQMGQEVILRCVPISNHLYFYWYRQILGQKVEFLVSFYNNEISEKSEIFDDQFSVERPDGSNFTLKIRSTKLEDSAMYFCAGSPDRGYQPQHFGDGTRLSIL.